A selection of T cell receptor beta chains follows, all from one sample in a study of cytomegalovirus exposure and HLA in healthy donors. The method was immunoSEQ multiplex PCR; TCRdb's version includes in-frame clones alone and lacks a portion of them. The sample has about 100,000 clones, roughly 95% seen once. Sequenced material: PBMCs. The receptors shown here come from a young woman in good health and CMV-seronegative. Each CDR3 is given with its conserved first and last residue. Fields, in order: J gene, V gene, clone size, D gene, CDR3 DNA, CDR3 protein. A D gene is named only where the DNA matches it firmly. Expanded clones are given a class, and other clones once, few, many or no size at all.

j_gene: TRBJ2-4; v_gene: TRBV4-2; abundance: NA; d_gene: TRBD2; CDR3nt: TGTGCCAGCAGCCAAGGGAGCGGGCTAGCGGGGGGGCAGGAAAACATTCAGTACTTC; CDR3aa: CASSQGSGLAGGQENIQYF
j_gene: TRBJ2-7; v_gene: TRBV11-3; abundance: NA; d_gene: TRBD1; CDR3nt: TGTGCCAGCAGCTCGACTGGTAGGACAGGGCCCCAGGACGAGCAGTACTTC; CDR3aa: CASSSTGRTGPQDEQYF
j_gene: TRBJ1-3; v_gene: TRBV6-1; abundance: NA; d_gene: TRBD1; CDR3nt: TGTGCCAGCAGTGTCATCGACAGGGCTGGAAACACCATATATTTT; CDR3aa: CASSVIDRAGNTIYF
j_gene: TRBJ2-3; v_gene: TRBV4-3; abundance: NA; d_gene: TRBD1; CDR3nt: TGCGCCAGCAGCCAGGGGACAGGGGCTGATACGCAGTATTTT; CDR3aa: CASSQGTGADTQYF
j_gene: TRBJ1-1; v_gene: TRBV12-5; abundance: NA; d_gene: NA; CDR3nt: TGTGCTAGTGGTTTCTTGGTCACTGCCCCTGAAGCTTTCTTT; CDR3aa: CASGFLVTAPEAFF
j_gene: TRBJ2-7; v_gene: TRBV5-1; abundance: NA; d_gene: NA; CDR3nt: TGCGCCAGCGGATTACACGACAAAGCCTACGAGCAGTACTTC; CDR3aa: CASGLHDKAYEQYF
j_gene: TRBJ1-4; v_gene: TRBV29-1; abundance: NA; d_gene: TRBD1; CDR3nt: TGCAGCACCCGGACAGGAAATAATGAAAAACTGTTTTTT; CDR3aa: CSTRTGNNEKLFF
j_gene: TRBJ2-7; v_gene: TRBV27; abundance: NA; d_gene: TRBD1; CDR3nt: TGTGCCAGCAGCACAGGACAGGGCCTAAGGAAGCAGTACTTC; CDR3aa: CASSTGQGLRKQYF
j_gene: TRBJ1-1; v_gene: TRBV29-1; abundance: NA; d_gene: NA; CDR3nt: TGCAGCGTTGTACCAGGCCTTTACCAGAGTGTGGTCCCTGAAGCTTTCTTT; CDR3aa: CSVVPGLYQSVVPEAFF
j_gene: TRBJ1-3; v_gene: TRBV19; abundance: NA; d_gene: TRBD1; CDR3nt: TGTGCCAGTAGTTCTCGGACAGGGGAAACCGGAAACACCATATATTTT; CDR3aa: CASSSRTGETGNTIYF
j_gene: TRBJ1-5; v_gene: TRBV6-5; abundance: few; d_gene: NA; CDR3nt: TGTGCCAGCAGTGCTCAGGGACAGCCCCAGCATTTT; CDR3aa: CASSAQGQPQHF
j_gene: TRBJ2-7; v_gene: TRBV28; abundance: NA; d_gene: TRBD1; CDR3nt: TGTGCCAGCAGTCCACTACCAGGACAGGGCTACGAGCAGTACTTC; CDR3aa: CASSPLPGQGYEQYF
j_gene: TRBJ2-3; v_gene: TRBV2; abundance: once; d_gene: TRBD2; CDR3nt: TGTGCCAGCAGTCGGACTAGCACCACAGATACGCAGTATTTT; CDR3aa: CASSRTSTTDTQYF
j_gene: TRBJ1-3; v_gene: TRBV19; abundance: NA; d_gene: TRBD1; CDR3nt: TGTGCCAGTTCCGACCACCGACAGGGGAAAAAGGCCATATATTTT; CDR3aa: CASSDHRQGKKAIYF
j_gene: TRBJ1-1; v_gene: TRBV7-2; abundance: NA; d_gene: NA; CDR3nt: TGTGCCAGCAGCTCAGGGATAACTGAAGCTTTCTTT; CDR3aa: CASSSGITEAFF
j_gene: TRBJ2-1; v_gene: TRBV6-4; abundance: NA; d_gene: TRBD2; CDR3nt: TGTGCCAGCAGTCCAGGGACTAGCGCCTCACCAAGGAATGAGCAGTTCTTC; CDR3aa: CASSPGTSASPRNEQFF
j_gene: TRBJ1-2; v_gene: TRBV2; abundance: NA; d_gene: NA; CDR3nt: TGTGCCAGCAGTGAACGCGGATTTAACTATGGCTACACCTTC; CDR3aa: CASSERGFNYGYTF
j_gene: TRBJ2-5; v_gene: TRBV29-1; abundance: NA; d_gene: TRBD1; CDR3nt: TGCAGCGTTGGGACAGGGGGGTTCCAAGAGACCCAGTACTTC; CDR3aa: CSVGTGGFQETQYF
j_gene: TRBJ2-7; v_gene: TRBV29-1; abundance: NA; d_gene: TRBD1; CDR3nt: TGCAGCGCCCGACTGACAGGGGTGGGGGACGAGCAGTACTTC; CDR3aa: CSARLTGVGDEQYF
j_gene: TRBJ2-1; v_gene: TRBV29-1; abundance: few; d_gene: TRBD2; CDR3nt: TGCAGCGTCCTCGGACTAGCGGGGGATAATGAGCAGTTCTTC; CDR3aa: CSVLGLAGDNEQFF
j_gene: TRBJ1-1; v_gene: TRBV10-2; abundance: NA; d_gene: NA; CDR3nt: TGCGCCAGCAGTCCAGGGGAAGAGGACACTGAAGCTTTCTTT; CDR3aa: CASSPGEEDTEAFF
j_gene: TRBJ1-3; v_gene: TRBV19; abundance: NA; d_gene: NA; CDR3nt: TGTGCCAGTAGTATCAGATACACCATATATTTT; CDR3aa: CASSIRYTIYF
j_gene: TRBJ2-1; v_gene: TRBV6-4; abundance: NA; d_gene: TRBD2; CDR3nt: TGTGCCAGCAGCAATGGGACTACCCAGACGGATGAGCAGTTCTTC; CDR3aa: CASSNGTTQTDEQFF
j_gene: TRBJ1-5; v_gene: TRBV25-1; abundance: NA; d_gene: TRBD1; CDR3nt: TGTGCCAGCGGAAGACAGGGTGAGGGGCCCCAGCATTTT; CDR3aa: CASGRQGEGPQHF
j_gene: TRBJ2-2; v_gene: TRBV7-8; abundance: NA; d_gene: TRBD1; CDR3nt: TGTGCCAGCAGCTTAGTGTCAGGGGGCACCGGGGAGCTGTTTTTT; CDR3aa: CASSLVSGGTGELFF
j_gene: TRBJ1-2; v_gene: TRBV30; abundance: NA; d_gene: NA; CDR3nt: TGTGCCGGCGGTGGAGGGGGCTACACCTTC; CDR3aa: CAGGGGGYTF
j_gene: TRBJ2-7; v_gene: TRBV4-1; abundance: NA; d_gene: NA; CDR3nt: TGCGCCAGCAGCCCCTCGGGAACGGCCCCCTCCGAGCAGTACTTC; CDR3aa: CASSPSGTAPSEQYF
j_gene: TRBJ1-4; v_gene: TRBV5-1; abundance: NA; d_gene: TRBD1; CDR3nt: TGCGCCAGCCGGCCGACAGGGAACGGGATCGGGGAAAAACTGTTTTTT; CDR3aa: CASRPTGNGIGEKLFF
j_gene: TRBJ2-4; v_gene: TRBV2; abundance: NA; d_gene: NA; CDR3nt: TGTGCCAGCAGTGAAGCGGTAGCCACGAAAAACATTCAGTACTTC; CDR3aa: CASSEAVATKNIQYF
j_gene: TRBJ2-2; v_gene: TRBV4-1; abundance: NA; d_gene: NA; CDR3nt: TGCGCCAGCAGCCAAGATTCAAGCCGTTTCACCGGGGAGCTGTTTTTT; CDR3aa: CASSQDSSRFTGELFF
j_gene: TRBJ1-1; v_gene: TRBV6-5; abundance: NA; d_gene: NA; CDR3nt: TGTGCCAGCAGTTACTCGAGAGGAACTGAAGCTTTCTTT; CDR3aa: CASSYSRGTEAFF
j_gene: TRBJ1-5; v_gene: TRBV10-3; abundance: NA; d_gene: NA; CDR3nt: TGTGCCATCAGTGATCAGTCAGGGTATAGCAATCAGCCCCAGCATTTT; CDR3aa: CAISDQSGYSNQPQHF
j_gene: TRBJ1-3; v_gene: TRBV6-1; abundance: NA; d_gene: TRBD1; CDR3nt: TGTGCCAGCACCGCCCAGGGGGCTTTCGGAAACACCATATATTTT; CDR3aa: CASTAQGAFGNTIYF
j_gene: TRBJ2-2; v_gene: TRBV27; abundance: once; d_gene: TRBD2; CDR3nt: TGTGCCAGCAGCTCCCTGGCGGGGGGACGTTACACCGGGGAGCTGTTTTTT; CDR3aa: CASSSLAGGRYTGELFF
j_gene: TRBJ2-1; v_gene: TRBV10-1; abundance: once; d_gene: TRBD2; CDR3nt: TGCGCCAGCAGTGATGCGACTAGCGGGAATTGGAATGAGCAGTTCTTC; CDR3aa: CASSDATSGNWNEQFF
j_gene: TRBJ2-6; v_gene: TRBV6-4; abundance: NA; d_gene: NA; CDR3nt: TGTGCCAGCAGTGACTCGACACGATCTGGGGCCAACGTCCTGACTTTC; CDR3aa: CASSDSTRSGANVLTF
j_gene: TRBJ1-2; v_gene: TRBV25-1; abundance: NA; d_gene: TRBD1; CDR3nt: TGTGCCAGCGCACAGGGGGTTTATGGCTACACCTTC; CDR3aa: CASAQGVYGYTF
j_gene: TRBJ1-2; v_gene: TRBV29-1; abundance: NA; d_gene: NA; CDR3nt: TGCAGCGTTGAAGGAGGGGGTCGCGGCTACACCTTC; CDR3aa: CSVEGGGRGYTF
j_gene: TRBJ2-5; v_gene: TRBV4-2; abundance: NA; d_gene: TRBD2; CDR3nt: TGTGCCAGCAGCCAAGATTTTTTTGGAGCGGGGGGCCGGGAGACCCAGTACTTC; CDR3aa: CASSQDFFGAGGRETQYF
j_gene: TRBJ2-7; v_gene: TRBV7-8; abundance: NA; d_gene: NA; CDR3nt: TGTGCCAGCACCGTAAGAGCGGTGGGTGGGTACGAGCAGTACTTC; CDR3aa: CASTVRAVGGYEQYF
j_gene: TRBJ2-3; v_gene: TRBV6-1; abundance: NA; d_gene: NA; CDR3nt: TGTGCCAGCAGTGAAGTCCCAGGTAGCGCGTCCACAGATACGCAGTATTTT; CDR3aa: CASSEVPGSASTDTQYF
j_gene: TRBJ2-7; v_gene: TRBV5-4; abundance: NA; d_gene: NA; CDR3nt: TGTGCCAGCAGCTGGGGCGGGACTCCCCTCGAGCAGTACTTC; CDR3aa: CASSWGGTPLEQYF
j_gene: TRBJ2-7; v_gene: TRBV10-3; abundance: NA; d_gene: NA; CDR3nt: TGTGCCATCAGTGCGGGAACGGGTCTTGGGTACGAGCAGTACTTC; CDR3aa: CAISAGTGLGYEQYF
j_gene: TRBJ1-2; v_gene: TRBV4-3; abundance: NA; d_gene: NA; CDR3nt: TGCGCCAGCAGCCAATTTACAGGCCCCTATGGCTACACCTTC; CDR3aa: CASSQFTGPYGYTF
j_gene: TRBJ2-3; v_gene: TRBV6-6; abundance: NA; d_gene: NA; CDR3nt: TGTGCCAGCAGTTCAGGGGACACAGATACGCAGTATTTT; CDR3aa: CASSSGDTDTQYF
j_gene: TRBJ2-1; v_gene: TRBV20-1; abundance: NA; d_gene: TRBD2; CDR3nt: TGCAGTCGGGAGGGCCTAGGGGAGCAGTTCTTC; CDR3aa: CSREGLGEQFF
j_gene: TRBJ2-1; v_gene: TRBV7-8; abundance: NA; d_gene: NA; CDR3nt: TGTGCCAGCAGCTTAGGCTTACTACCCCAATACAATGAGCAGTTCTTC; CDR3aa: CASSLGLLPQYNEQFF
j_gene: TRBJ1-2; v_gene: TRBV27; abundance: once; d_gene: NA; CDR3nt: TGTGCCAGCAGTTTACCCAACAATGGCTACACCTTC; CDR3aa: CASSLPNNGYTF
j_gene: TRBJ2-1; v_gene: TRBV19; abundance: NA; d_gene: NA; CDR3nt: TGTGCCAGTAGTATAGATCCCCAAAGCGGCGAGCAGTTCTTC; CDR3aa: CASSIDPQSGEQFF
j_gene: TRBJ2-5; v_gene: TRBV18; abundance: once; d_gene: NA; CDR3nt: TGTGCCAGCTCGCCTAACCACCAAGAGACCCAGTACTTC; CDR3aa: CASSPNHQETQYF
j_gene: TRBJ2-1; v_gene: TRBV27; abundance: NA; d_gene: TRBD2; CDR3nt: TGTGCCAGCAGGATTACCGGGACTAACTACAATGAGCAGTTCTTC; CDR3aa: CASRITGTNYNEQFF
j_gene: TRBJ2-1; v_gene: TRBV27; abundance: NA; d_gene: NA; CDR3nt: TGTGCCAGCAGTTTTCAACAGGCTTACTCCTACAATGAGCAGTTCTTC; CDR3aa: CASSFQQAYSYNEQFF
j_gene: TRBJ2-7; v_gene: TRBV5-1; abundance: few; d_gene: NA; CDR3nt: TGCGCCAGCAGCTTGGGGGTCGACAGGTCCTACGAGCAGTACTTC; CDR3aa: CASSLGVDRSYEQYF